This T cell receptor beta chain was obtained from a study of blood T cells in healthy people across ages. The CDR3 is made up of 15 amino acids. V was trimmed by 2 bases and J by 4 bases, leaving 15 bases between them. CDR1 and CDR2 (germline): SGHRS, YFSETQ. The table lists this clonotype with a few counts. Primers used in a second PCR of about 6 to 11 cycles were a sample-barcoded 5' primer and a J-beta primer mix. TCRdb re-analysed the 5' RACE reads in MiXCR, keeping a single row per CDR3 protein. Altogether almost 1 million distinct CDR3 sequences are present, roughly half being singletons, with the ten largest covering about a fifth.

Sequenced input: blood. This sequence was found in a woman aged 55-70 years in good health. The rearrangement links TRBV5-1 to TRBJ1-2; tentatively, D is TRBD1 (5 bases). CDR3 DNA: TGCGCCAGCAGCTTATCCCGGGACGCCGCCTATGGCTACACCTTC. Translated, it gives CASSLSRDAAYGYTF.